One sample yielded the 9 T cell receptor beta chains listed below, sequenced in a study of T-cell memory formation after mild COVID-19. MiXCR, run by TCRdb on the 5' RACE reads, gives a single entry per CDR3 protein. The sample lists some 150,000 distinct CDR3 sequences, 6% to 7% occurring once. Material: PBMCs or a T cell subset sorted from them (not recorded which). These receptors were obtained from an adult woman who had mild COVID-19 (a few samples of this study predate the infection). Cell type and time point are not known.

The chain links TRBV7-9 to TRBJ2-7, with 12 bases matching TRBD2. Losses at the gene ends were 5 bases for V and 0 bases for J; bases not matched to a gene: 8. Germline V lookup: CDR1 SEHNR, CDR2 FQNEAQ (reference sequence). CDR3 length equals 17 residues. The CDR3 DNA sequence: TGTGCCAGCAGCACCGGGACTAGCGGGCTTAGCTCCTACGAGCAGTACTTC. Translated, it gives CASSTGTSGLSSYEQYF.

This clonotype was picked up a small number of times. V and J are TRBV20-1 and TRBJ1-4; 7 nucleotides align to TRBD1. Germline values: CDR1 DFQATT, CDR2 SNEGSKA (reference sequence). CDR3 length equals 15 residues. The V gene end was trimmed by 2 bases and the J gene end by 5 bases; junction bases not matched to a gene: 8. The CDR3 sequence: CSARTPGQQNEKLFF. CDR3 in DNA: TGCAGTGCTAGAACCCCGGGACAGCAGAATGAAAAACTGTTTTTT.

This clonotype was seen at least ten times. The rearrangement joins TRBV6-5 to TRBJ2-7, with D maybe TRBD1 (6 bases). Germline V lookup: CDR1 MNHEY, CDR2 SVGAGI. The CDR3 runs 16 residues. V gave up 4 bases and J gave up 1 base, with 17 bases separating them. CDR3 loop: CASSSIGQSKSYEQYF. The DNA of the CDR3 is TGTGCCAGCAGTTCCATTGGACAGTCGAAGTCCTACGAGCAGTACTTC.

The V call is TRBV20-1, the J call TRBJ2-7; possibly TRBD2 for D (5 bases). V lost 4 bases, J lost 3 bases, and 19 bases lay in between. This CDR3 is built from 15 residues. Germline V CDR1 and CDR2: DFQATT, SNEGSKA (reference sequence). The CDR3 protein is CSAISARGSGYEQYF. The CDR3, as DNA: TGCAGTGCTATCTCCGCGCGCGGGTCGGGCTACGAGCAGTACTTC.

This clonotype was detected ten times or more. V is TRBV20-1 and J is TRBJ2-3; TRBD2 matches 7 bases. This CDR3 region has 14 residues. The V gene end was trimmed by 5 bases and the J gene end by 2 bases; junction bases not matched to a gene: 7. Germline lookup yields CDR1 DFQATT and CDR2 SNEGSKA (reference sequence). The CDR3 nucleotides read TGCAGTGCTTTTCTAGCGGACCCCACAGATACGCAGTATTTT. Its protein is CSAFLADPTDTQYF.

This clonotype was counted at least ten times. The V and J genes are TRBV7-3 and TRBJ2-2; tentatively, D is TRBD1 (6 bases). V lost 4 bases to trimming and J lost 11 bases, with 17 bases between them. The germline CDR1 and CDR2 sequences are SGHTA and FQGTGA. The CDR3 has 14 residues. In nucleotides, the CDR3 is TGTGCCAGCAGCTCGTCCCGGGACACGTCCGAGCTGTTTTTT. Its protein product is CASSSSRDTSELFF.

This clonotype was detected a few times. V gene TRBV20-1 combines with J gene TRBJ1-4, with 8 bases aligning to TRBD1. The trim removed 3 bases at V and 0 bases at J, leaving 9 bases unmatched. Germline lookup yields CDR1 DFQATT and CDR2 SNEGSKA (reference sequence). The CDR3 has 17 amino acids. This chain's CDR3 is CSARRDRNHATNEKLFF. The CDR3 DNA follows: TGCAGTGCTAGGCGGGACAGGAACCATGCAACTAATGAAAAACTGTTTTTT.

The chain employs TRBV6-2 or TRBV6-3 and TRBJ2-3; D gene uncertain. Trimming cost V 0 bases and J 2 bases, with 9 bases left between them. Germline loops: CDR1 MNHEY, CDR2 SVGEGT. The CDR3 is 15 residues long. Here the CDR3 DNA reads TGTGCCAGCAGTTACTCAAGGCCTACCACAGATACGCAGTATTTT. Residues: CASSYSRPTTDTQYF.

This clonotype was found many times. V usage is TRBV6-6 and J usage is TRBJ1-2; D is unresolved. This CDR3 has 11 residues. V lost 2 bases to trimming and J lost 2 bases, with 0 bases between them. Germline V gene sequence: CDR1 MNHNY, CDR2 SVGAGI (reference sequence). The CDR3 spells CASSYNYGYTF. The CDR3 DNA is TGTGCCAGCAGTTACAACTATGGCTACACCTTC.